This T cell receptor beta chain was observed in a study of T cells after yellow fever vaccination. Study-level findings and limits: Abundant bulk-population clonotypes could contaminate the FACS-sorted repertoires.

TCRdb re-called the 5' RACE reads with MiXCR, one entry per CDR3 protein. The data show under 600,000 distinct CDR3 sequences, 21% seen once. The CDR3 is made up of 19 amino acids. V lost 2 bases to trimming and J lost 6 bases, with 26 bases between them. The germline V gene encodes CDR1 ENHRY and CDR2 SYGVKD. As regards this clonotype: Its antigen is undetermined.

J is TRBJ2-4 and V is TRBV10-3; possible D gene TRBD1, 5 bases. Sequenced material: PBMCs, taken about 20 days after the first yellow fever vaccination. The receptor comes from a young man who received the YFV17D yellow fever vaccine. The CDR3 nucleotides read TGTGCCATCAGTGAGCCCGCTGAAAAAGACAGATATCTAATAAACATTCAGTACTTC. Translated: CAISEPAEKDRYLINIQYF.